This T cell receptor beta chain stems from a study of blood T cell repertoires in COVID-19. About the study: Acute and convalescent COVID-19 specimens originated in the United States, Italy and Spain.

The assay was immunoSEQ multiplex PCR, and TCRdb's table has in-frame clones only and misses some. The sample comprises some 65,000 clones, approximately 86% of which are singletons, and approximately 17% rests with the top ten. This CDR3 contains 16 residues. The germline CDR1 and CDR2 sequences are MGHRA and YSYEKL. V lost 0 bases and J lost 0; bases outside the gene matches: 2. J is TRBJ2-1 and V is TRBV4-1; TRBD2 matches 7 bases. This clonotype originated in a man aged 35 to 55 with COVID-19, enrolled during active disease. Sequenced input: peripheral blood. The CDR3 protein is CASSQEASGSYNEQFF. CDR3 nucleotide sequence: TGCGCCAGCAGCCAAGAGGCTAGCGGCTCCTACAATGAGCAGTTCTTC.